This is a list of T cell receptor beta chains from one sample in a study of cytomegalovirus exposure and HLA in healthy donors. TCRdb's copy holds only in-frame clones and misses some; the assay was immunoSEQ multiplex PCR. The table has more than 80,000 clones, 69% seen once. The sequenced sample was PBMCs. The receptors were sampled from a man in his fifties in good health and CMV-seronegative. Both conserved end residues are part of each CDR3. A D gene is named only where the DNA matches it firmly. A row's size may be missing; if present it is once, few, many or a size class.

CDR3nt: TGCGCCAGCAGCCAAGAGGGGACAGCTCATCCAGATACGCAGTATTTT
CDR3aa: CASSQEGTAHPDTQYF
v_gene: TRBV4-3
d_gene: TRBD1
abundance: NA
j_gene: TRBJ2-3

CDR3nt: TGTGCCAGCAGGGTCGCCCTAGCGGGGGTCGAGACCCAGTACTTC
CDR3aa: CASRVALAGVETQYF
v_gene: TRBV28
d_gene: TRBD2
abundance: NA
j_gene: TRBJ2-5

CDR3nt: TGTGCCACCCGACATACCACAGATACGCAGTATTTT
CDR3aa: CATRHTTDTQYF
v_gene: TRBV6-5
d_gene: NA
abundance: NA
j_gene: TRBJ2-3

CDR3nt: TGCGCCAGCAGCTTAAGAACAGAGTACGAGCAGTACTTC
CDR3aa: CASSLRTEYEQYF
v_gene: TRBV5-1
d_gene: NA
abundance: NA
j_gene: TRBJ2-7

CDR3nt: TGTGCCAGCAGTGTCGGAGGGCGAACCGGGGAGCTGTTTTTT
CDR3aa: CASSVGGRTGELFF
v_gene: TRBV2
d_gene: NA
abundance: NA
j_gene: TRBJ2-2

CDR3nt: TGCGCCAGCAGCCTCCTAGCAGGGGGGCCACCAGATACGCAGTATTTT
CDR3aa: CASSLLAGGPPDTQYF
v_gene: TRBV4-3
d_gene: NA
abundance: NA
j_gene: TRBJ2-3

CDR3nt: TGCGCCAGCAGCCAAGAACCGGGACAAAGGCCTGAAAAACTGTTTTTT
CDR3aa: CASSQEPGQRPEKLFF
v_gene: TRBV4-1
d_gene: NA
abundance: NA
j_gene: TRBJ1-4

CDR3nt: TGCGCCAGCAGCCAAGCGGGGACAGATGAGCAGTTCTTC
CDR3aa: CASSQAGTDEQFF
v_gene: TRBV4-3
d_gene: TRBD1
abundance: NA
j_gene: TRBJ2-1

CDR3nt: TGTGCCAGCAGCTCCTTGACAGGAACCACCGGGGAGCTGTTTTTT
CDR3aa: CASSSLTGTTGELFF
v_gene: TRBV7-2
d_gene: NA
abundance: NA
j_gene: TRBJ2-2

CDR3nt: TGTGCCATCAGTCGGACAGGGGTTGGCTACACCTTC
CDR3aa: CAISRTGVGYTF
v_gene: TRBV10-3
d_gene: TRBD1
abundance: NA
j_gene: TRBJ1-2

CDR3nt: TGTGCCGTAAGACCGGGACAGGGACTCGATCAGCCCCAGCATTTT
CDR3aa: CAVRPGQGLDQPQHF
v_gene: TRBV2
d_gene: TRBD1
abundance: few
j_gene: TRBJ1-5

CDR3nt: TGCGCCAGCAGCTCGAGCACACAGGGATCCACCCTCCACTTT
CDR3aa: CASSSSTQGSTLHF
v_gene: TRBV5-1
d_gene: NA
abundance: NA
j_gene: TRBJ1-6

CDR3nt: TGTGCCAGCAGTTTATCCGGGACAGGGGGAGGCTACACCTTC
CDR3aa: CASSLSGTGGGYTF
v_gene: TRBV27
d_gene: TRBD1
abundance: NA
j_gene: TRBJ1-2

CDR3nt: TGTGCCAGCAGCCAACTCCTACCCGGCACTGAAGCTTTCTTT
CDR3aa: CASSQLLPGTEAFF
v_gene: TRBV14
d_gene: NA
abundance: few
j_gene: TRBJ1-1

CDR3nt: TGTGCCAGCAGTGAATGGGAGGGGGTAAATTCAGATACGCAGTATTTT
CDR3aa: CASSEWEGVNSDTQYF
v_gene: TRBV25-1
d_gene: NA
abundance: few
j_gene: TRBJ2-3

CDR3nt: TGTGCCAGCAGTTACAACTCCTACAATGAGCAGTTCTTC
CDR3aa: CASSYNSYNEQFF
v_gene: TRBV11-3
d_gene: NA
abundance: few
j_gene: TRBJ2-1

CDR3nt: TGCACCAGCAGCCAAAACCGGGACAGTGGGGTTTGGGGCAACACTGAAGCTTTCTTT
CDR3aa: CTSSQNRDSGVWGNTEAFF
v_gene: TRBV1
d_gene: NA
abundance: NA
j_gene: TRBJ1-1

CDR3nt: TGTGCCAGCAGTTTAGCGCGGAACACCGGGGAGCTGTTTTTT
CDR3aa: CASSLARNTGELFF
v_gene: TRBV27
d_gene: NA
abundance: NA
j_gene: TRBJ2-2

CDR3nt: TGCGCCAGCAGCTTGGGACAGGGGGTGGACGAGCAGTACTTC
CDR3aa: CASSLGQGVDEQYF
v_gene: TRBV5-1
d_gene: TRBD1
abundance: NA
j_gene: TRBJ2-7

CDR3nt: TGTGCCAGCAGATCAACAGGGCCTGAAAAACTGTTTTTT
CDR3aa: CASRSTGPEKLFF
v_gene: TRBV28
d_gene: NA
abundance: NA
j_gene: TRBJ1-4

CDR3nt: TGTGCCAGCAGCCAAGATCAGACAGGGGTGGCTGGCTACACCTTC
CDR3aa: CASSQDQTGVAGYTF
v_gene: TRBV4-2
d_gene: TRBD1
abundance: NA
j_gene: TRBJ1-2

CDR3nt: TGTGCCAGCAGTCGGGTACCTAATGAAAAACTGTTTTTT
CDR3aa: CASSRVPNEKLFF
v_gene: TRBV11-2
d_gene: NA
abundance: NA
j_gene: TRBJ1-4

CDR3nt: TGCGCCAGCAGCCTCCGGGACAGAGTATTAGGAACTAATGAAAAACTGTTTTTT
CDR3aa: CASSLRDRVLGTNEKLFF
v_gene: TRBV4-1
d_gene: TRBD1
abundance: NA
j_gene: TRBJ1-4

CDR3nt: TGTGCCAGCAGCGACAGGGGTGAGACCCAGTACTTC
CDR3aa: CASSDRGETQYF
v_gene: TRBV9
d_gene: TRBD1
abundance: NA
j_gene: TRBJ2-5

CDR3nt: TGTGCCAGCAGCCTACAGGGGATGGTTGGCTACACCTTC
CDR3aa: CASSLQGMVGYTF
v_gene: TRBV7-8
d_gene: TRBD1
abundance: NA
j_gene: TRBJ1-2

CDR3nt: TGTGCCAGCTCATCCAGGGCAAACACTGAAGCTTTCTTT
CDR3aa: CASSSRANTEAFF
v_gene: TRBV19
d_gene: NA
abundance: NA
j_gene: TRBJ1-1

CDR3nt: TGTGCCTGGGGGGGACAGGGTGATCAGCCCCAGCATTTT
CDR3aa: CAWGGQGDQPQHF
v_gene: TRBV30
d_gene: TRBD1
abundance: NA
j_gene: TRBJ1-5

CDR3nt: TGTGCCAGCAGCGAATACAGACAGGGGGGGGAAAAACTGTTTTTT
CDR3aa: CASSEYRQGGEKLFF
v_gene: TRBV7-2
d_gene: TRBD1
abundance: NA
j_gene: TRBJ1-4

CDR3nt: TGTGCCACCAGCAGAGATGGTGGCAGGGGGTTAATGAACACTGAAGCTTTCTTT
CDR3aa: CATSRDGGRGLMNTEAFF
v_gene: TRBV15
d_gene: TRBD1
abundance: few
j_gene: TRBJ1-1

CDR3nt: TGTGCCAGCAGCTTAGAGCCTTATCTGGATACGCAGTATTTT
CDR3aa: CASSLEPYLDTQYF
v_gene: TRBV7-9
d_gene: NA
abundance: NA
j_gene: TRBJ2-3

CDR3nt: TGTGCCCGATTCCAGAGGGAGACCCAGTACTTC
CDR3aa: CARFQRETQYF
v_gene: TRBV6-5
d_gene: NA
abundance: once
j_gene: TRBJ2-5

CDR3nt: TGTGCCAGCAGCTTAGGACAGGACACCTATGGCTACACCTTC
CDR3aa: CASSLGQDTYGYTF
v_gene: TRBV7-9
d_gene: NA
abundance: NA
j_gene: TRBJ1-2

CDR3nt: TGCGCCAGCAGCCCCGGGACAACCTATGGTTCACCCCTCCACTTT
CDR3aa: CASSPGTTYGSPLHF
v_gene: TRBV4-3
d_gene: NA
abundance: NA
j_gene: TRBJ1-6

CDR3nt: TGCGCCAGCAGAGACAGGGGGCCCGCAGATACGCAGTATTTT
CDR3aa: CASRDRGPADTQYF
v_gene: TRBV4-1
d_gene: TRBD1
abundance: few
j_gene: TRBJ2-3

CDR3nt: TGTGCCAGCAGCCAAAGGGGATCCAACGTCCTGACTTTC
CDR3aa: CASSQRGSNVLTF
v_gene: TRBV7-3
d_gene: NA
abundance: NA
j_gene: TRBJ2-6

CDR3nt: TGTGCCAGCAGGCTGGGGACAGGGTCCACCGGGGAGCTGTTTTTT
CDR3aa: CASRLGTGSTGELFF
v_gene: TRBV2
d_gene: TRBD1
abundance: NA
j_gene: TRBJ2-2

CDR3nt: TGTGCCAGCAGTGCGACAGTTTTCTACAATGAGCAGTTCTTC
CDR3aa: CASSATVFYNEQFF
v_gene: TRBV6-1
d_gene: NA
abundance: NA
j_gene: TRBJ2-1

CDR3nt: TGTGCCAGCAGCTTACAGGGGGGATCCTACAATGAGCAGTTCTTC
CDR3aa: CASSLQGGSYNEQFF
v_gene: TRBV7-3
d_gene: NA
abundance: once
j_gene: TRBJ2-1

CDR3nt: TGTGCCAGCAGCTTAGCGGGGGCGGGAGTCGGAGATACGCAGTATTTT
CDR3aa: CASSLAGAGVGDTQYF
v_gene: TRBV7-2
d_gene: NA
abundance: NA
j_gene: TRBJ2-3

CDR3nt: TGTGCCAGCAGTCCACCGGACAGTCTTAATGAAAAACTGTTTTTT
CDR3aa: CASSPPDSLNEKLFF
v_gene: TRBV27
d_gene: NA
abundance: NA
j_gene: TRBJ1-4

CDR3nt: TGTGCCAGCAGTTACTCGGAAGCGGTAGCCAAAAACATTCAGTACTTC
CDR3aa: CASSYSEAVAKNIQYF
v_gene: TRBV6-5
d_gene: NA
abundance: NA
j_gene: TRBJ2-4

CDR3nt: TGTGCCAGCAGCTGTGAGACAGGGTGCACCTTC
CDR3aa: CASSCETGCTF
v_gene: TRBV7-9
d_gene: TRBD1
abundance: once
j_gene: TRBJ1-2

CDR3nt: TGTGCCAGCAGTCCTCGTGGCAGGGTTAATGAAAAACTGTTTTTT
CDR3aa: CASSPRGRVNEKLFF
v_gene: TRBV27
d_gene: NA
abundance: NA
j_gene: TRBJ1-4

CDR3nt: TGTGCCAGCAGCTTTACAGGGCCTGGGGCCAACGTCCTGACTTTC
CDR3aa: CASSFTGPGANVLTF
v_gene: TRBV11-2
d_gene: NA
abundance: NA
j_gene: TRBJ2-6

CDR3nt: TGTGCCAGCAGCTTAGTTCCCGTTAACTATGGCTACACCTTC
CDR3aa: CASSLVPVNYGYTF
v_gene: TRBV7-9
d_gene: NA
abundance: once
j_gene: TRBJ1-2

CDR3nt: TGTGCCTGGACTAGCGGGAGGGCCCAGTACTTC
CDR3aa: CAWTSGRAQYF
v_gene: TRBV30
d_gene: TRBD2
abundance: NA
j_gene: TRBJ2-5

CDR3nt: TGTGCCAGCAGCGTTACCAGGTTGTACAATGAGCAGTTCTTC
CDR3aa: CASSVTRLYNEQFF
v_gene: TRBV7-2
d_gene: NA
abundance: NA
j_gene: TRBJ2-1

CDR3nt: TGTGCCATCAAGGGGGGGTGGAATGAGCAGTTCTTC
CDR3aa: CAIKGGWNEQFF
v_gene: TRBV10-3
d_gene: NA
abundance: NA
j_gene: TRBJ2-1

CDR3nt: TGTGCCAGCAGTGAAGAGCTAGCGGGGACAGATACGCAGTATTTT
CDR3aa: CASSEELAGTDTQYF
v_gene: TRBV6-4
d_gene: TRBD2
abundance: NA
j_gene: TRBJ2-3

CDR3nt: TGTGCCAGCAGCCTCGGGACAGGGGCCTACGAGCAGTACTTC
CDR3aa: CASSLGTGAYEQYF
v_gene: TRBV7-2
d_gene: TRBD1
abundance: once
j_gene: TRBJ2-7

CDR3nt: TGCGCCAGCAGCGAGGAGGGCGGGGAGACCCAGTACTTC
CDR3aa: CASSEEGGETQYF
v_gene: TRBV5-1
d_gene: NA
abundance: NA
j_gene: TRBJ2-5

CDR3nt: TGTGCCAGCAGCCCGCAGCACAGCAATTCACCCCTCCACTTT
CDR3aa: CASSPQHSNSPLHF
v_gene: TRBV9
d_gene: NA
abundance: NA
j_gene: TRBJ1-6